This TCR beta chain was identified during a study of OX40 agonist ivuxolimab in advanced cancers. Study-level background: Six ivuxolimab dose levels, 0.01 to 10 mg/kg, were given intravenously every 2 weeks. From about 23 to 85 years was the age range, with a mean of around 60 years, and around 83% were male. A history of anti-PD-1, anti-PD-L1 or anti-CTLA-4 therapy was acceptable, and around 36% had some.

V was trimmed by 7 bases and J by 1 base, leaving 10 bases between them. The CDR3 length is 12 residues. CDR1 is SQVTM and CDR2 is ANQGSEA in the germline V gene. Profiling relied on immunoSEQ multiplex PCR, and the TCRdb table lists in-frame clones only, not all of them. The repertoire includes more than 60,000 clones, approximately 94% of them detected once, and roughly 14% sits in the top ten. This sample comprised CD4+ or CD8+ T cells sorted from blood, obtained in a trial of the OX40 agonist ivuxolimab. The chain uses TRBV29-1 and TRBJ1-1; tentative D call: TRBD1 (6 bases). This clonotype was obtained from an adult with an advanced solid tumor such as melanoma, head and neck, liver or kidney cancer. CDR3: CSGQGTNTEAFF. CDR3 coding DNA: TGCAGCGGCCAGGGGACGAACACTGAAGCTTTCTTT.